This is a list of T cell receptor beta chains from one sample in a study of shared clonotypes between healthy human individuals. Here immunoSEQ multiplex PCR was the method, and the copy in TCRdb shows in-frame clones only, minus some. The repertoire holds around 99,000 clones, with approximately 75% as singletons. The sample consisted of memory CD8+ T cells sorted from blood. The receptors shown here come from a man under 40 in good health. Each CDR3 is given with its conserved first and last residue.

v_call cdr3_aa
TRBV7-8 CASSLAGGTGASEQYF
TRBV6-4 CASSDQAGGPGDTQYF
TRBV6-6 CASSHPTLGVNEQFF
TRBV1 CTSSPAGALPHEQFF
TRBV6-5 CASSYPQGGENVLTF
TRBV5-5 CASSIRQTYEQYF
TRBV6-1 CASSLSAGGPGEQYF
TRBV9 CASRKGQGTDTQYF
TRBV2 CASRVDRNTGELFF
TRBV6-5 CASSPLGRNNEQYF
TRBV7-9 CASSLVGPYDTEAFF
TRBV28 CASSPFQGTEAFF
TRBV5-1 CASSPRGQVRVETQYF
TRBV5-1 CASSLRLAGVLDTQYF
TRBV5-1 CASSPLGTTGDGYTF
TRBV6-5 CASSYSGSGNEQFF
TRBV19 CASSTSRSLLGEKLFF
TRBV27 CASSLSNGRPYEQYF
TRBV29-1 CSVELADTGYEQYF
TRBV5-5 CASSPMDPQFYNEQFF
TRBV12-2 CASREYPGTPRRDTQYF
TRBV5-5 CASSAPDQGINEKLFF
TRBV20-1 CSAREIGEQYF
TRBV29-1 CSVRPGPMNTEAFF
TRBV15 CATSGYTGGPEKLFF
TRBV2 CASNSGGWGAETQYF
TRBV6-4 CASSAVAGAYNEQFF
TRBV6-1 CASSETNRATYEQYF
TRBV19 CASSIRLAGNTQYF
TRBV4-3 CASSRLPESNYGYTF
TRBV7-9 CASSLAAEQFF
TRBV29-1 CSVEILGQILAGLETQYF
TRBV7-9 CASSLGPGQTNEKLFF
TRBV6-5 CASSALGTGSYGYTF
TRBV4-3 CASSQARTLPRDTGELFF
TRBV5-5 CASSLFEWYSDTYEQYF
TRBV27 CASSFQRVGDTQYF